The 4 T cell receptor beta chains below all came from one sample that was sequenced in a study of identical twins. TCRdb reprocessed the 5' RACE reads with MiXCR, giving one entry per CDR3 protein. The sample yields approximately 700,000 distinct CDR3 sequences, roughly 6.2% seen once. Sequenced input: naive T cells sorted from blood. Receptor source: a man younger than 30 in good health.

This clonotype was seen many times. The junction shows a germline mismatch at one end, possibly a read error. The gene calls are TRBV25-1 and TRBJ2-7; D is tentatively TRBD1 or TRBD2 (6 bases each). Germline values: CDR1 MGHDK, CDR2 SYGVNS. The CDR3 loop spans 13 amino acids. CDR3 protein: CASGDPGAKEQYF. Here the CDR3 DNA reads TGTGCCAGCGGTGACCCGGGGGCGAAAGAGCAGTACTTC.

This clonotype was seen more than once but under ten times. The rearrangement joins TRBV24-1 to TRBJ2-1; D is ambiguous. CDR1 is KGHDR and CDR2 is SFDVKD in the germline V gene. Trimming removed 4 bases at V and 3 bases at J, with 12 bases between. CDR3 length: 15 residues. The CDR3 sequence is CATSDSPVLYNEQFF. CDR3 in DNA: TGTGCCACCAGTGACTCGCCAGTCCTCTACAATGAGCAGTTCTTC.

This clonotype has ten or more counts. The rearrangement joins TRBV10-3 to TRBJ2-1; D possibly corresponds to TRBD1 (5 bases). V was shortened by 5 bases and J by 0 bases, with 11 bases between the two germline ends. In germline, CDR1 is ENHRY, CDR2 SYGVKD. The CDR3 has 15 amino acids. In DNA form, the CDR3 reads TGTGCCATCAGTCAACAGGTGAGCTCCTACAATGAGCAGTTCTTC. This codes for CAISQQVSSYNEQFF.

The genes are TRBV7-2 and TRBJ2-1; D might be TRBD2 (7 bases). Germline V gene lookup returns CDR1 SGHTA and CDR2 FQGNSA. The CDR3 is 15 residues long. Trimming left V 4 bases short and J 4 bases short, with 14 bases between. This CDR3 reads CASSSEGGLYNEQFF. DNA of the CDR3: TGTGCCAGCAGCTCCGAGGGGGGGCTATACAATGAGCAGTTCTTC.